Listed below are T cell receptor beta chains from one sample, sequenced in a study of radiation and T cells in renal cell carcinoma. Data came from immunoSEQ multiplex PCR; TCRdb stores just in-frame clones and leaves some out. The table records about 170,000 clones, about 85% of them present only once. The material was blood, obtained from a patient whose treatment included radiotherapy and nephrectomy. The source of these receptors is a woman in her forties or fifties with renal cell carcinoma. Both conserved end residues are part of each CDR3. Fields, in order: J gene, V gene, clone size, D gene, CDR3 DNA, CDR3 protein. D genes are given only for firm matches. Not every row has a clone size; where given, it reads once, few, many or a size class.

TRBJ2-7 TRBV6-5 NA TRBD1 TGTGCCAGCAGTTATGGTGGGACAGGATCCTACGAGCAGTACTTC CASSYGGTGSYEQYF
TRBJ1-4 TRBV25-1 NA NA TGTGCCAGCAGTGCTGGGTTAGGACCAACTAATGAAAAACTGTTTTTT CASSAGLGPTNEKLFF
TRBJ2-3 TRBV7-9 NA NA TGTGCCAGCAGCTTAGCGGGGAGCACAGATACGCAGTATTTT CASSLAGSTDTQYF
TRBJ1-6 TRBV9 NA NA TGTGCCAGCAGCGTAACTCCGGGGGCAGGAGGGAATTCACCCCTCCACTTT CASSVTPGAGGNSPLHF
TRBJ1-4 TRBV25-1 NA NA TGTGCCAGCGGGGGGGGCTCGGGTGAAAAACTGTTTTTT CASGGGSGEKLFF
TRBJ1-1 TRBV18 NA NA TGTGCCAGCTCGTATATGAGTGGGGGTTCAGTTGAAGCTTTCTTT CASSYMSGGSVEAFF
TRBJ2-5 TRBV9 few NA TGTGCCAGCAGCGCCCAAGAGACCCAGTACTTC CASSAQETQYF
TRBJ1-5 TRBV7-2 NA NA TGTGCCAGCAGCTTAGCCATTACCGGGGATCAGCCCCAGCATTTT CASSLAITGDQPQHF
TRBJ2-1 TRBV5-4 NA NA TGTGCCAGCAGCTTGGACAGGGCATTTGAGCAGTTCTTC CASSLDRAFEQFF
TRBJ1-6 TRBV5-1 NA NA TGCGCCAGCAGCTCGGGTGACATGACCAATTCACCCCTCCACTTT CASSSGDMTNSPLHF
TRBJ1-2 TRBV5-8 NA TRBD1 TGTGCCAGCAGCGTAGCCGGGACAGCTAACTATGGCTACACCTTC CASSVAGTANYGYTF
TRBJ1-4 TRBV5-6 NA TRBD1 TGTGCCAGCAGCTTTCAACAGGGGGAGAATGAAAAACTGTTTTTT CASSFQQGENEKLFF
TRBJ1-5 TRBV5-1 few TRBD1 TGCGCCAGCAGCACCGGACAGGAGAGTCAGCCCCAGCATTTT CASSTGQESQPQHF
TRBJ2-5 TRBV9 NA NA TGTGCCAGCAGCCTCGACTTGTCACGGGAGACCCAGTACTTC CASSLDLSRETQYF
TRBJ1-2 TRBV4-1 once NA TGCGCCAGCAGCCAACTGGGGGTGTATGGCTACACCTTC CASSQLGVYGYTF
TRBJ2-7 TRBV20-1 NA TRBD2 TGCAGTGCATCGGACGGGAGGGAGCAGTACTTC CSASDGREQYF
TRBJ2-5 TRBV5-1 few NA TGCGCCAGCAGCTACGGACAGTTCAAAGAGACCCAGTACTTC CASSYGQFKETQYF
TRBJ2-7 TRBV18 NA NA TGTGCCAGCTCACCATCAGGAGCGGCCTACGAGCAGTACTTC CASSPSGAAYEQYF
TRBJ1-1 TRBV6-5 NA NA TGTGCCAGCAGTCGACGCAAGGGATTGAACACTGAAGCTTTCTTT CASSRRKGLNTEAFF
TRBJ1-2 TRBV11-2 NA NA TGTGCCAGCAGCCCCGCCCGGTTTGGGTATGGCTACACCTTC CASSPARFGYGYTF
TRBJ2-5 TRBV7-7 NA NA TGTGCTAGCAGCGCCCGGGACCGCCAAGAGACCCAGTACTTC CASSARDRQETQYF
TRBJ1-2 TRBV4-1 once NA TGCGCCAGCAGCCAGCTGCAACAGGGATTCTATGGCTACACCTTC CASSQLQQGFYGYTF
TRBJ1-1 TRBV18 NA NA TGTGCCAGCTCACCGCCAACAGCTCAGAACACTGAAGCTTTCTTT CASSPPTAQNTEAFF
TRBJ2-7 TRBV19 NA TRBD2 TGTGCCAGTAGTCCGAGCGGGGGAGCTTTATACGAGCAGTACTTC CASSPSGGALYEQYF
TRBJ2-3 TRBV11-2 NA NA TGTGCCAGCAGCAATACAGATACGCAGTATTTT CASSNTDTQYF
TRBJ2-1 TRBV7-3 once TRBD2 TGTGCCAGCAGCCCGTTTAGCGGGGGTCCCCTCAATGAGCAGTTCTTC CASSPFSGGPLNEQFF
TRBJ2-1 TRBV10-1 few NA TGCGCCAGCAGTGAGCCCTCTCTCGTAGGGCTGGACAATGAGCAGTTCTTC CASSEPSLVGLDNEQFF
TRBJ1-2 TRBV6-1 once TRBD1 TGTGCCAGCAGTACGGGGGGGACAGGGGAGTATGGCTACACCTTC CASSTGGTGEYGYTF